Sequencing of this T cell receptor beta chain was carried out in a study of cytomegalovirus exposure and HLA in healthy donors. For the study at large: Unique TCRs from HLA-typed donors, 80 million to 90 million of them, were held in an early data release.

The germline V and J ends were trimmed by 0 bases and 9 bases, with 15 bases remaining between them. There are 16 residues in the CDR3. CDR1 and CDR2 (germline): ENHRY, SYGVKD. Points from the study as a whole: Despite most TCR sequences being rare, some public TCRs occurred in many donors. Sequencing likely caused a cluster of highly shared sequence variants.

About this clone itself: Its antigen remains unknown.

A multiplex PCR was run with 60 Vbeta primers and 13 Jbeta primers. Authors' methods: Later analysis identified approximately 88 million unique TCR beta chains, approximately 11 million shared. Using immunoSEQ multiplex PCR, the repertoire was profiled, and TCRdb retains in-frame clones only, with some absent. V, J and clone size are those of that table, while D and trimming were read from the DNA. This sample has tens of thousands of clones, with over 70% found just once. This rearrangement joins TRBV10-3 to TRBJ1-6, with D possibly being TRBD1 (5 bases). The specimen was PBMCs. This clonotype originated in a woman in her forties or fifties in good health and CMV-seropositive. The CDR3 bases are TGTGCCATCAGTGAGTCGGGGGGGGTCCCTGGTTCACCCCTCCACTTT. Translating gives CAISESGGVPGSPLHF.